A selection of T cell receptor beta chains follows, all from one sample in a study of cytotoxic CD8 clonotypes in ibrutinib-treated CLL. This table comes from immunoSEQ multiplex PCR, and its TCRdb copy is limited to in-frame clones, with some not included. The sample records 150,000 to 200,000 clones, around nine tenths being singletons. The sample in question was PBMCs, obtained at disease progression, from a patient treated with ibrutinib. The source of these receptors is a human donor with chronic lymphocytic leukemia. The CDR3 runs from the conserved cysteine through the conserved F or W. D genes are given only for firm matches. Not every row has a clone size; where given, it reads once, few, many or a size class.

.	.	TRBJ1-3	TRBV4-3	TGCGCCAGCAGCTCGGGGCAGACTGGAAACACCATATATTTT	CASSSGQTGNTIYF
once	.	TRBJ2-1	TRBV30	TGTGCCTGGAGTGTACAACAGTCCTACAATGAGCAGTTCTTC	CAWSVQQSYNEQFF
.	.	TRBJ1-4	TRBV19	TGTGCCAGTAGTATTGGGCAGGCCGCCGGTGAAAAACTGTTTTTT	CASSIGQAAGEKLFF
.	.	TRBJ2-6	TRBV29-1	TGCAGCGCCCGAACAGGGGCCAACGTCCTGACTTTC	CSARTGANVLTF
once	TRBD2	TRBJ2-3	TRBV2	TGTGCCAGCAGTCCTCTAGCGGGAGGGGATACGCAGTATTTT	CASSPLAGGDTQYF
.	.	TRBJ2-7	TRBV5-1	TGCGCCAGCAGCTTTGAGAGAACCTACGAGCAGTACTTC	CASSFERTYEQYF
.	.	TRBJ2-5	TRBV29-1	TGCAGCGTTGGTGAGCCGAGGGAGACCCAGTACTTC	CSVGEPRETQYF
once	.	TRBJ2-7	TRBV27	TGTGCCAGCAGTCGGTCAGCGGGCCTTACCTACGAGCAGTACTTC	CASSRSAGLTYEQYF
.	TRBD2	TRBJ2-1	TRBV9	TGTGCCAGCAGCGTAGTATGGACGGTGACTAGCGGAACCTACAATGAGCAGTTCTTC	CASSVVWTVTSGTYNEQFF
.	.	TRBJ2-7	TRBV2	TGTGCCAGCAGTGGGGGGAGCGAGCAGTACTTC	CASSGGSEQYF
.	.	TRBJ2-7	TRBV11-3	TGTGCCAGCAGCTCCTCGGGGGCCCAGAGCTCCTACGAGCAGTACTTC	CASSSSGAQSSYEQYF
.	TRBD1	TRBJ2-5	TRBV6-5	TGTGCCAGCAGTTACTCGACAGGGCAAGAGACCCAGTACTTC	CASSYSTGQETQYF
.	.	TRBJ1-5	TRBV19	TGTGCCGGACAGCCACTTCCCAATCAGCCCCAGCATTTT	CAGQPLPNQPQHF
.	.	TRBJ1-2	TRBV9	TGTGCCAGCAGCCTAAAGACGGGAGGCTACACCTTC	CASSLKTGGYTF
once	.	TRBJ1-1	TRBV6-1	TGTGCCAGCAGCCCCCCTATCAACAGGGTTACCGAAGCTTTCTTT	CASSPPINRVTEAFF
.	.	TRBJ1-2	TRBV5-6	TGTGCCAGCAGCAAGGGGGGGGGATCTAGAGGCTACACCTTC	CASSKGGGSRGYTF
.	TRBD2	TRBJ2-2	TRBV11-3	TGTGCCAGCAGCTTAAGCATTTTGGCGGGAGGATCGAACACCGGGGAGCTGTTTTTT	CASSLSILAGGSNTGELFF
.	TRBD2	TRBJ2-5	TRBV2	TGTGCCAGCAGGCAAAGCGGGAGCGAGACCCAGTACTTC	CASRQSGSETQYF
.	.	TRBJ2-1	TRBV19	TGTGCCAGTACGACCGGGACAAACAAGAATGAGCAGTTCTTC	CASTTGTNKNEQFF
.	.	TRBJ2-7	TRBV5-6	TGTGCCAGCAGTAAGACAGTTGATTTAGCGGCTACATTCTACGAGCAGTACTTC	CASSKTVDLAATFYEQYF
.	.	TRBJ1-5	TRBV4-2	TGTGCCAGCAGCCAAGATTCGGCGGGGGATCAGCCCCAGCATTTT	CASSQDSAGDQPQHF
.	.	TRBJ1-3	TRBV9	TGTGCCAGCAGCGTAGTAGGCGAAATCTCTGGAAACACCATATATTTT	CASSVVGEISGNTIYF
.	TRBD1	TRBJ2-5	TRBV5-8	TGTGCCAGCAAGGGAGACAGGGGACTAGAGACCCAGTACTTC	CASKGDRGLETQYF
.	.	TRBJ2-5	TRBV18	TGTGCCAGCTCACCATCGAGAGGTATATCCCAAGAGACCCAGTACTTC	CASSPSRGISQETQYF
.	TRBD1	TRBJ1-5	TRBV19	TGTGCCAGTAGTATGCGGACAGGGAGGGGCAATCAGCCCCAGCATTTT	CASSMRTGRGNQPQHF
.	.	TRBJ2-7	TRBV5-5	TGTGCCAGCAGCGGGCCTTCCTACGAGCAGTACTTC	CASSGPSYEQYF